One sample yielded the 24 T cell receptor beta chains listed below, sequenced in a study of blood T cell repertoires in COVID-19. Profiling relied on immunoSEQ multiplex PCR, and the TCRdb table lists in-frame clones only, not all of them. The sample includes about 57,000 clones, approximately 80% seen only once; the top ten take 3.8%. Sequenced material: PBMCs or T cells enriched from blood (not recorded which). These TCRs come from a woman in her 40s with acute COVID-19.

This sequence joins TRBV11-2 and TRBJ1-2; 7 nucleotides match TRBD1. Germline V gene lookup returns CDR1 SGHAT and CDR2 FQNNGV. The CDR3 runs to 15 residues. With V trimmed by 8 bases and J by 8 bases, 17 bases remained unmatched. The CDR3 reads CASANPHRRGQGYTF. As DNA, the CDR3 is TGTGCCAGCGCTAACCCTCACAGGAGGGGGCAAGGCTACACCTTC.

The CDR3 nucleotides read TGTGCCAGCAGTGAAGCGTATAGGAACAGAAACACTGAAGCTTTCTTT. Encoded protein: CASSEAYRNRNTEAFF. This chain connects TRBV6-1 to TRBJ1-1; no reliable D call. Germline CDR1 MNHNS, CDR2 SASEGT. The length of the CDR3 is 16 residues. V was pared by 0 bases and J by 2 bases, with 13 bases between.

The chain joins TRBV29-1 to TRBJ2-3; D unclear. V was pared by 2 bases and J by 4 bases, with 7 bases between. This CDR3 has 12 residues. Germline assignment: CDR1 SQVTM and CDR2 ANQGSEA. CDR3 bases: TGCAGCGTTGAAAGCTTCCCAGATACGCAGTATTTT. This encodes CSVESFPDTQYF.

The chain uses TRBV6-5 and TRBJ1-1, with TRBD1 matching over 7 bases. The CDR3 extends over 13 amino acids. Germline assignment: CDR1 MNHEY and CDR2 SVGAGI. The V and J ends lost 5 bases and 4 bases, in that order; junction bases with no gene match: 4. The CDR3 bases are TGTGCCAGCAGTAGGGGGCACGGCACTGAAGCTTTCTTT. It codes for CASSRGHGTEAFF.

This clone was detected only once. At one end the junction does not follow the germline gene, possibly because of a read error. The chain couples TRBV7-8 to TRBJ1-2; TRBD1 matches at 7 bases. This CDR3 is 12 amino acids long. The germline V gene encodes CDR1 SGHVS and CDR2 FQNEAQ. The CDR3 DNA reads as TGTGCCAGCAGCGGAGGACAGGTCGACCCTTTCTTC. This encodes CASSGGQVDPFF.

V is TRBV28 and J is TRBJ1-2; D is ambiguous. V shed 7 bases and J shed 4 bases, with 10 bases lying between them. Per the germline V gene, CDR1 is MDHEN and CDR2 is SYDVKM. The length of the CDR3 is 12 residues. CDR3 coding DNA: TGTGCCAGCACCGAGAGGGCCTATGGCTACACCTTC. Translating it yields CASTERAYGYTF.

J is TRBJ1-2 and V is TRBV13, with 7 bases aligning to TRBD1. This CDR3 is built from 14 residues. Unmatched junction bases numbered 8, after V lost 5 bases and J lost 5 bases. Looked up from germline, CDR1 is PRHDT and CDR2 is FYEKMQ (reference sequence). In DNA form, the CDR3 reads TGTGCCAGCAGCCTAAAGACAGGGTATTATGGCTACACCTTC. The encoded protein is CASSLKTGYYGYTF.

This sequence joins TRBV11-3 and TRBJ2-5; 10 nucleotides align to TRBD1. Germline-derived CDR1 and CDR2 are SGHNT and YENEEA. Trimming took 4 bases from V and 5 from J; bases not matched to a gene: 7. The CDR3 is made up of 15 amino acids. This CDR3 reads CASSSGQGERETQYF. In DNA form, the CDR3 reads TGTGCCAGCAGCTCTGGACAGGGGGAGAGGGAGACCCAGTACTTC.

The chain uses TRBV7-9 and TRBJ1-4; 7 nucleotides match TRBD1. This CDR3 comprises 15 residues. V was clipped by 0 bases and J by 6 bases; unmatched bases: 4. Looked up from germline, CDR1 is SEHNR and CDR2 is FQNEAQ (reference sequence). CDR3 sequence (DNA): TGTGCCAGCAGCTTAGCGGGGACAGAATATGAAAAACTGTTTTTT. It encodes CASSLAGTEYEKLFF.

The rearrangement links TRBV28 to TRBJ2-7; possibly TRBD1 for D (5 bases). V lost 5 bases and J 3 bases, leaving 11 bases between the germline ends. The CDR3 totals 13 residues. CDR1 and CDR2 from the germline V gene are MDHEN and SYDVKM. This CDR3 reads CASSPIDSYEQYV. DNA of the CDR3: TGTGCCAGCAGTCCAATCGACAGCTACGAGCAGTACGTC.

This rearrangement joins TRBV19 to TRBJ1-5; no reliable D call. There are 15 residues in the CDR3. The germline V gene has CDR1 LNHDA and CDR2 SQIVND (reference sequence). Trimming left V 3 bases short and J 0 bases short, with 9 bases between. CDR3 in amino acids: CASSIPSHSNQPQHF. The DNA of the CDR3 is TGTGCCAGTAGTATCCCAAGCCATAGCAATCAGCCCCAGCATTTT.

This clone has just a few counts. V usage is TRBV5-1 and J usage is TRBJ1-1; D might be TRBD1 (5 bases). The germline V gene has CDR1 SGHRS and CDR2 YFSETQ. The CDR3 consists of 18 residues. V was clipped by 0 bases and J by 1 base, with 19 bases between them. The CDR3 sequence: CASSLGLGGTGRNTEAFF. The CDR3 DNA reads as TGCGCCAGCAGCTTGGGGTTGGGCGGCACAGGCCGGAACACTGAAGCTTTCTTT.

The rearrangement uses TRBV9 and TRBJ2-7; a weak D match, TRBD2 (5 bases). CDR3 length equals 15 residues. The ends were cut back, 3 bases at V and 5 bases at J, with 18 bases in the middle. From germline, CDR1 is SGDLS and CDR2 YYNGEE. The CDR3 nucleotides read TGTGCCAGCAGCGCCTCCGGGAATGACGGTAACGAGCAGTACTTC. The encoded protein is CASSASGNDGNEQYF.

The V call is TRBV28, the J call TRBJ1-6; no clear D gene. Trimming cost V 7 bases and J 9 bases, with 13 bases left between them. The CDR3 is 13 residues long. CDR1 and CDR2 (germline): MDHEN, SYDVKM. CDR3: CASTQRESSPLHF. In nucleotides, the CDR3 is TGTGCCAGCACCCAAAGGGAGAGTTCACCCCTCCACTTT.

The sample holds a few counts of this clone. The chain joins TRBV6-5 to TRBJ1-1, with 9 bases matching TRBD1. This CDR3 has 15 amino acids. Unmatched junction bases numbered 7, after V lost 8 bases and J lost 0 bases. The germline gives CDR1 MNHEY, CDR2 SVGAGI. CDR3 residues: CASLLDRGMNTEAFF. DNA of the CDR3: TGTGCCAGCTTGTTGGACAGGGGCATGAACACTGAAGCTTTCTTT.

This chain joins TRBV30 and TRBJ1-2; 7 bases fit TRBD1. Germline CDR1 GTSNPN, CDR2 SVGIG (reference sequence). J lost 8 bases, V lost 5 bases, and 8 bases had no gene match. The CDR3 spans 12 residues. The CDR3 DNA is TGTGCCTGGGGTACCAGGGGGAAAGGCTACACCTTC. It yields the protein CAWGTRGKGYTF. Drawing the rest from reference TRBV30 and TRBJ1-2, the complete variable domain is SQTIHQWPATLVQPVGSPLSLECTVEGTSNPNLYWYRQAAGRGLQLLFYSVGIGQISSEVPQNLSASRPQDRQFILSSKKLLLSDSGFYLCAWGTRGKGYTFGSGTRLTVV.

This clone was detected once. J is TRBJ1-2 and V is TRBV28; TRBD1 matches at 7 bases. Germline CDR1 reads MDHEN; CDR2 reads SYDVKM. Trimming took 4 bases from V and 2 from J; bases not matched to a gene: 4. The CDR3 is made up of 14 amino acids. This CDR3 reads CASSSGTENYGYTF. The CDR3 DNA reads as TGTGCCAGCAGTTCGGGGACAGAAAACTATGGCTACACCTTC.

The chain is built from TRBV20-1 and TRBJ2-3, with 7 positions matching TRBD1. Germline loops: CDR1 DFQATT, CDR2 SNEGSKA (reference sequence). V lost 3 bases to trimming and J lost 6 bases; unmatched junction nucleotides: 15. CDR3 length: 16 amino acids. The CDR3 is CSASRVGTEGIDTQYF. For the CDR3, the DNA is TGCAGTGCTAGTCGGGTCGGGACAGAGGGTATCGATACGCAGTATTTT.

CDR3 sequence (DNA): TGTGCCAGCAGCGGGCCGGACAGGGGGCGGGGGACCCAGTACTTC. Amino acids: CASSGPDRGRGTQYF. The rearrangement joins TRBV7-8 to TRBJ2-5; 11 bases are a match to TRBD1. V dropped 5 bases and J dropped 7; count of bases not matched to a gene: 9. CDR3 length equals 15 residues. The germline V gene encodes CDR1 SGHVS and CDR2 FQNEAQ.

The V gene is TRBV6-5, the J gene TRBJ1-2, with D tentatively TRBD1 (5 bases). This CDR3 spans 14 amino acids. Deletions cut 0 bases from V and 4 bases from J, with 9 bases between. The V gene's germline CDR1 is MNHEY and CDR2 SVGAGI. Here the CDR3 reads CASSYSTGGYGYTF. CDR3 sequence (DNA): TGTGCCAGCAGTTACTCGACCGGGGGCTATGGCTACACCTTC.

In DNA, the CDR3 is TGTGCCAGCAGTTTAACCGGGGGGCGGTTGACTGAAGCTTTCTTT. Protein: CASSLTGGRLTEAFF. The chain recombines TRBV27 with TRBJ1-1; a weak D match, TRBD1 (6 bases). Trimming took off 2 bases at V and 5 bases at J, with 15 bases between the two ends. Germline V CDR1 and CDR2: MNHEY, SMNVEV (reference sequence). The CDR3 has 15 amino acids.

V and J are TRBV4-1 and TRBJ1-4; a possible D gene is TRBD1 (5 bases). In germline, CDR1 is MGHRA, CDR2 YSYEKL. The CDR3 has 14 residues. Deletions cut 0 bases from V and 7 bases from J, with 9 bases between. The CDR3 DNA sequence: TGCGCCAGCAGCCAAGACAGGGCCGGTGAAAAACTGTTTTTT. It specifies CASSQDRAGEKLFF.

This clone was counted a single time. This likely comes from a read error, as the CDR3 has no conserved phenylalanine or tryptophan at its end. It is unclear where the CDR3 begins or ends on the DNA, so no DNA is shown, and the CDR3 is as TCRdb lists it. The rearrangement uses TRBV21-1 and TRBJ2-7; the tabulated D call, TRBD2, remains unverified against the DNA. TRBV21-1 is deemed a pseudogene. The CDR3 adds up to 10 amino acids, both ends counted. CDR3 in amino acids: CANSGASGKG.

The V and J genes are TRBV3-1 (or the pseudogene TRBV3-2) and TRBJ1-2; 10 bases are shared with TRBD1. The CDR3 runs 15 residues. The V gene's germline CDR1 is LGHDT and CDR2 YNNKEL (reference sequence). With V trimmed by 5 bases and J by 2 bases, 5 bases remained unmatched. DNA of the CDR3: TGTGCCAGCAGCACCAGACAGGGGGCGAACTATGGCTACACCTTC. Protein sequence: CASSTRQGANYGYTF.